These T cell receptor beta chains were read from a single sample in a study of cytomegalovirus exposure and HLA in healthy donors. TCRdb's copy holds only in-frame clones and misses some; the assay was immunoSEQ multiplex PCR. The sample lists approximately 220,000 clones, roughly 83% occurring once. Sequenced: PBMCs. All receptors derive from a boy younger than 10 in good health and CMV-seronegative. CDR3s include the opening cysteine and the closing phenylalanine or tryptophan. A D gene is named only where the DNA matches it firmly.

J gene,D gene,V gene,CDR3 protein
TRBJ2-7,NA,TRBV6-1,CAIMEGAFYEQYF
TRBJ2-1,TRBD2,TRBV7-6,CASSLVTSGNNEQFF
TRBJ2-3,NA,TRBV30,CAWSPLGEGTDTQYF
TRBJ1-1,TRBD1,TRBV9,CASSVGTANTEAFF
TRBJ2-7,NA,TRBV11-2,CASSLYLQGYEQYF
TRBJ2-4,NA,TRBV7-3,CASSLRGGPGNIQYF
TRBJ1-2,NA,TRBV25-1,CASTLSGGEVFGYTF
TRBJ2-1,TRBD2,TRBV7-8,CASSLAGLANSYNEQFF
TRBJ1-1,TRBD1,TRBV6-5,CASTPGTGNTEAFF
TRBJ1-3,NA,TRBV2,CASSEEMGFRGNTIYF
TRBJ1-1,NA,TRBV12-5,CASGLGLENTEAFF
TRBJ1-1,TRBD1,TRBV30,CAWFSADRGGVNTEAFF
TRBJ1-1,NA,TRBV11-3,CASSLGLEIAATEAFF
TRBJ2-3,TRBD2,TRBV14,CASREAGGPSSTQYF
TRBJ2-2,NA,TRBV19,CASGTGPNTGELFF
TRBJ2-5,TRBD2,TRBV7-9,CASTHPGTTSLETQYF
TRBJ1-4,NA,TRBV4-2,CASSQGRGYEKLFF
TRBJ2-3,TRBD2,TRBV4-2,CASSQDPASGEGADTQYF
TRBJ2-1,NA,TRBV2,CASSPDRSREQFF
TRBJ2-7,TRBD1,TRBV7-2,CASSATGNRYEQYF
TRBJ2-1,TRBD1,TRBV29-1,CSVAGTGIRTNEQFF
TRBJ2-1,NA,TRBV9,CASSVRNNEQFF
TRBJ2-3,TRBD2,TRBV2,CASSSTSGDPTDTQYF
TRBJ1-2,NA,TRBV7-9,CSSSLGPSYGYTF
TRBJ1-3,NA,TRBV7-8,CASSEQVLNSGNTIYF
TRBJ2-7,NA,TRBV27,CASSSPLAPFEQYF
TRBJ2-7,NA,TRBV20-1,CSAGGNYEQYF
NA,NA,TRBV15,CATSSWDNYYEQYF
NA,TRBD1,TRBV6-5,CASRQGRHHEQYF